This TCR beta chain was identified during a study of CD8+CD57+ T cells in acquired aplastic anemia. As for the study in general: Among healthy donors, CD4+ cells averaged approximately 10 million reads.

It was genomic DNA that served as the template for profiling TCR beta VDJ and CDR3. TCRdb independently ran MiXCR on the reads; one entry per CDR3 protein. The data hold fewer than 200,000 distinct CDR3 sequences, with about 64% observed a single time. The CDR3 has 12 amino acids. CDR1 and CDR2 (germline): SEHNR, FQNEAQ (reference sequence). With 2 bases removed from V and 5 bases from J, the gap between germline ends came to 7 bases. The origin of this receptor is a human donor in good health. The specimen was sorted CD4+, CD8+, or CD8+CD57+ T cells (not recorded which) from PBMCs. The chain combines TRBV7-9 with TRBJ2-7; D gene ambiguous. The CDR3 is CASSLYLNEQYF. The CDR3, as DNA: TGTGCCAGCAGCTTATATCTAAACGAGCAGTACTTC.